The T cell receptor (beta chain) described here comes from a study of cytotoxic CD8 clonotypes in ibrutinib-treated CLL. V was cut by 5 bases and J by 6 bases, with 14 bases left in between. The germline V gene encodes CDR1 SQVTM and CDR2 ANQGSEA. This CDR3 spans 13 amino acids. This clone was picked up a small number of times. The antigen is unknown. Profiling relied on immunoSEQ multiplex PCR, and the TCRdb table lists in-frame clones only, not all of them. Here the sample spans more than 200,000 clones, around 75% being singletons. Study-wide results and limits: Few clonotypes were public, and these shrank or held steady under treatment. Clonality showed a rise at ibrutinib response that reversed toward baseline at progression.

The chain joins TRBV29-1 to TRBJ2-1; D might be TRBD1 (5 bases). The clonotype comes from a human donor with chronic lymphocytic leukemia. Source: PBMCs, taken after 12 months of ibrutinib treatment. The DNA for the CDR3 is TGCAGCGTTCGTCCAGGGAACCCCAATGAGCAGTTCTTC. Translation gives CSVRPGNPNEQFF.